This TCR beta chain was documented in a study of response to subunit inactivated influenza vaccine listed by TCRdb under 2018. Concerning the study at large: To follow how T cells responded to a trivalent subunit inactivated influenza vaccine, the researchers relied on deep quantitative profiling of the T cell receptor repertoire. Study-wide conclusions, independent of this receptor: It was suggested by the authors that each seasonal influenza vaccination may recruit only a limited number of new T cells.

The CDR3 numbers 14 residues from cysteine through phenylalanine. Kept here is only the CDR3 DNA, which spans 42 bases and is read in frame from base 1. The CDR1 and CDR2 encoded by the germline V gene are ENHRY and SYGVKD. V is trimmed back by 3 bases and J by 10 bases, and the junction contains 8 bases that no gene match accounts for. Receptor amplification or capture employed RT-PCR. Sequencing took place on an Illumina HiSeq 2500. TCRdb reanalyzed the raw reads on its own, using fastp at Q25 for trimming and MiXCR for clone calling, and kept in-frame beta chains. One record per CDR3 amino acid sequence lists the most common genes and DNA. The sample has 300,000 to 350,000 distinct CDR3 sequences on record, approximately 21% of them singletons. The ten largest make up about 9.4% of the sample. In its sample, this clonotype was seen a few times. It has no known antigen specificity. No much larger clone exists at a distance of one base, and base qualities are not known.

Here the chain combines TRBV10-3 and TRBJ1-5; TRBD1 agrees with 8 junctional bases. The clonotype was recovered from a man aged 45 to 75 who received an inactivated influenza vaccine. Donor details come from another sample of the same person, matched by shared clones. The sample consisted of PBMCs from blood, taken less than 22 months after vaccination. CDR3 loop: CAISDGQGAEPQHF. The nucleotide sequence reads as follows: TGTGCCATCAGTGACGGTCAGGGGGCAGAACCCCAGCATTTT.